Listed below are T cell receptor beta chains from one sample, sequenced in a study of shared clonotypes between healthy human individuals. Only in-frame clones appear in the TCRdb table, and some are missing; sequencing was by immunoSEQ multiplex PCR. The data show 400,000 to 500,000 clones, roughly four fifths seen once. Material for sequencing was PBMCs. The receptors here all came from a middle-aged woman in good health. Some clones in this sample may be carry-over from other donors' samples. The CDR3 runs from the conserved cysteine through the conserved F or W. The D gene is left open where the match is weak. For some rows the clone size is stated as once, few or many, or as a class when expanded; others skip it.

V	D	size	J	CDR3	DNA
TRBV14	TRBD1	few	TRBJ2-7	CASSATLPIDRDRGASYEQYF	TGTGCCAGCAGCGCAACCCTTCCAATTGACCGGGACAGGGGGGCCTCCTACGAGCAGTACTTC
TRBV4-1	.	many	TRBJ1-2	CASSQELFVEGFHYGYTF	TGCGCCAGCAGCCAAGAGTTGTTTGTGGAGGGATTCCACTATGGCTACACCTTC
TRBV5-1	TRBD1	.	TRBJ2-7	CASSSRTGYEQYF	TGCGCCAGCAGCTCAAGGACAGGTTACGAGCAGTACTTC
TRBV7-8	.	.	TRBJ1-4	CASSPAGGKLFF	TGTGCCAGCAGCCCGGCGGGAGGAAAACTGTTTTTT
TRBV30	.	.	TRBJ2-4	CAWSGDLNIQYF	TGTGCCTGGAGTGGGGACTTAAACATTCAGTACTTC
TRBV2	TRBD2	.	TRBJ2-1	CASSTYLAGVNEQFF	TGTGCCAGCAGCACTTACCTAGCGGGAGTAAATGAGCAGTTCTTC
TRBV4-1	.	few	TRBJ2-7	CASSHREDREQYF	TGCGCCAGCAGCCACCGCGAGGATAGGGAGCAGTACTTC
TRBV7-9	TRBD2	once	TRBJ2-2	CASSSPGLAGLNTGELFF	TGTGCCAGCAGCTCTCCGGGACTAGCGGGACTAAACACCGGGGAGCTGTTTTTT
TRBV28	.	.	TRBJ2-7	CASNLATLPEQYF	TGTGCCAGCAACCTAGCGACTTTGCCCGAGCAGTACTTC
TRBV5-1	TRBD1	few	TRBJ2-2	CASSLKTGRNTGELFF	TGCGCCAGCAGCTTGAAGACAGGGCGGAACACCGGGGAGCTGTTTTTT
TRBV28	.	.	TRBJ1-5	CASSPMKISNQPQHF	TGTGCCAGCAGTCCTATGAAAATCAGCAATCAGCCCCAGCATTTT
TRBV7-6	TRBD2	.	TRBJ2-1	CASSPLAGVANEQFF	TGTGCCAGCAGCCCCCTAGCGGGAGTGGCAAATGAGCAGTTCTTC
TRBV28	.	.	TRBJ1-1	CASSLSPRQRNTEAFF	TGTGCCAGCAGTTTATCGCCAAGACAAAGGAACACTGAAGCTTTCTTT
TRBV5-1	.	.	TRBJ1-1	CASSKGQTMNTEAFF	TGCGCCAGCAGCAAAGGACAGACTATGAACACTGAAGCTTTCTTT
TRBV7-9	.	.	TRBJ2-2	CASSPRPGLTGELFF	TGTGCCAGCAGCCCGCGTCCGGGTTTGACCGGGGAGCTGTTTTTT